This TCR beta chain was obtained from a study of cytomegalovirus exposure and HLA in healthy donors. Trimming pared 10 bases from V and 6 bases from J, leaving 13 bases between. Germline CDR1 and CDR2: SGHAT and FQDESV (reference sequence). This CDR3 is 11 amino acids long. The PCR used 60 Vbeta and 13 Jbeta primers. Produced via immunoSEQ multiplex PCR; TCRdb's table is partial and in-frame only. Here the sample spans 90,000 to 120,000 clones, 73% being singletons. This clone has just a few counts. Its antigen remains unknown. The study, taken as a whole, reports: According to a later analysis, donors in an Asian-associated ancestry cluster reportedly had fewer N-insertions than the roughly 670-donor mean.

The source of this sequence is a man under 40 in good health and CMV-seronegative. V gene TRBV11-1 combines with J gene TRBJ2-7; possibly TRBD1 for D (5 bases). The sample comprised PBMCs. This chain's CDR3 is CATRQGSEQYF. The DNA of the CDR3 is TGTGCCACGAGGCAGGGCTCCGAGCAGTACTTC. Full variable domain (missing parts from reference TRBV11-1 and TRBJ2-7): EAEVAQSPRYKITEKSQAVAFWCDPISGHATLYWYRQILGQGPELLVQFQDESVVDDSQLPKDRFSAERLKGVDSTLKIQPAELGDSAMYLCATRQGSEQYFGPGTRLTVT.